This T cell receptor (beta chain) was obtained from a study of blood T cell repertoires in COVID-19. Looking at the study overall: Donors in the United States, Italy and Spain gave samples during acute or convalescent COVID-19. T cells, B-cell-depleted T cells, or PBMCs provided the cDNA or gDNA that served as material.

As originally analysed: Nucleated cell counts were estimated from reference gene primer amplification. This table comes from immunoSEQ multiplex PCR, and its TCRdb copy is limited to in-frame clones, with some not included. Clonal size and the V and J genes are those of that table, whereas D and trimming came from the DNA. The table records about 220,000 clones, 75% to 85% of them present only once. Germline V CDR1 and CDR2: SGHAT, FQDESV (reference sequence). Trimming pared 1 base from V and 2 bases from J, leaving 15 bases between. The CDR3 consists of 16 residues. The sample holds a few counts of this clone.

The sequenced sample consisted of peripheral blood. The V call is TRBV11-1, the J call TRBJ2-7, with D maybe TRBD2 (6 bases). The sequence was obtained from a man in his forties or fifties with active or convalescent COVID-19. CDR3 nucleotides: TGTGCCAGCAGCTTAGTCGGGGGAACCAACACCTACGAGCAGTACTTC. As protein: CASSLVGGTNTYEQYF. The complete variable domain, with remaining parts taken from reference TRBV11-1 and TRBJ2-7, reads EAEVAQSPRYKITEKSQAVAFWCDPISGHATLYWYRQILGQGPELLVQFQDESVVDDSQLPKDRFSAERLKGVDSTLKIQPAELGDSAMYLCASSLVGGTNTYEQYFGPGTRLTVT.